This T cell receptor beta chain emerged from a study of T cell repertoires in cytomegalovirus infection. Study context: It was the public TCR beta signatures that indicated both CMV infection and matching HLA type. Overall study results and limits: HLA-C-restricted CMV clonotypes gave the most frequent clonotype in two of eight donors. Carriage of CMV together with the relevant HLA was identifiable through cumulative public TCR beta family frequency.

TCRdb used MiXCR to reprocess the reads, holding one entry per CDR3 protein. Of approximately 500,000 distinct CDR3 sequences listed, approximately 10% are singletons. V was clipped by 11 bases and J by 2 bases; unmatched bases: 6. This CDR3 is 12 amino acids long. Germline V CDR1 and CDR2: ENHRY, SYGVKD. Points on this clonotype: Its antigen is unidentified.

The genes are TRBV10-3 and TRBJ2-7, with 7 bases aligning to TRBD1. The sequence was obtained from a human donor in good health (CMV status not recorded). Some clones in this sample may be carry-over from other donors' samples. The sequenced material came from PBMCs. The CDR3 sequence: CAARQGPYEQYF. CDR3 sequence (DNA): TGTGCCGCCCGACAGGGACCCTACGAGCAGTACTTC.